A selection of T cell receptor beta chains follows, all from one sample in a study of cytomegalovirus exposure and HLA in healthy donors. TCRdb's table, derived via immunoSEQ multiplex PCR, lists solely in-frame clones and lacks some. Of roughly 140,000 clones in the sample, roughly 68% were seen once. The specimen was PBMCs. All receptors come from a man aged 60-69 years in good health and CMV-seronegative. The CDR3 runs from the conserved cysteine through the conserved F or W. D genes are given only for firm matches. Size is omitted from some rows. Given values are once, few, many or a class for expanded clones.

>few|TRBD1|TRBV7-3|TRBJ1-1
TGTGCCAGCAGCTCCCTTGCGGGACAGGGGTACGCGAACACTGAAGCTTTCTTT
CASSSLAGQGYANTEAFF
>NA|NA|TRBV5-1|TRBJ1-2
TGCGCCAGCAGCTTGGGGATTAGTCAGGGGAACTATGGCTACACCTTC
CASSLGISQGNYGYTF
>NA|NA|TRBV7-9|TRBJ1-2
TGTGCCAGCAGCTTTGGGGCGGTCGGTGTAGGTGGCTACACCTTC
CASSFGAVGVGGYTF
>NA|TRBD1|TRBV7-3|TRBJ2-3
TGTGCCAGCAGACCGGGACAGGGGACAGATACGCAGTATTTT
CASRPGQGTDTQYF
>NA|TRBD2|TRBV5-5|TRBJ2-7
TGTGCCAGCAGCTTGTTTGCGGGAGTGACCGAGCAGTACTTC
CASSLFAGVTEQYF
>NA|NA|TRBV7-9|TRBJ1-1
TGTGCCAGCAGTTTAGATTTTACAGGGATCGCTGAAGCTTTCTTT
CASSLDFTGIAEAFF
>NA|NA|TRBV5-1|TRBJ2-7
TGCGCCAGCAGCTTGCGACAGTCCTACGAGCAGTACTTC
CASSLRQSYEQYF
>once|TRBD2|TRBV29-1|TRBJ2-1
TGCAGCGTGGAAGGGACTAGCGGTTATAGCTCCTACAATGAGCAGTTCTTC
CSVEGTSGYSSYNEQFF
>NA|TRBD2|TRBV7-2|TRBJ2-1
TGTGCCAGCAGCTTACCAGCGGGAGGGCCCAATGAGCAGTTCTTC
CASSLPAGGPNEQFF
>NA|NA|TRBV19|TRBJ2-7
TGTGCCAGTAGTATAGGGCCTTCCTACGAGCAGTACTTC
CASSIGPSYEQYF
>few|NA|TRBV4-1|TRBJ2-1
TGCGCCAGCAGCCAAGGTGCGGCCCAAATATACAATGAGCAGTTCTTC
CASSQGAAQIYNEQFF
>NA|NA|TRBV7-9|TRBJ2-1
TGTGCCAGCAACCGACAGATTAATGAGCAGTTCTTC
CASNRQINEQFF
>NA|TRBD1|TRBV7-2|TRBJ2-7
TGTGCCAGCAGCTTGGGACAGGGCGACTCCGAGCAGTACTTC
CASSLGQGDSEQYF
>NA|NA|TRBV7-9|TRBJ1-4
TGTGCCAGCAGCTTGGCCGGGACTAATGAAAAACTGTTTTTT
CASSLAGTNEKLFF
>NA|TRBD2|TRBV30|TRBJ2-3
TGTGCCTCGGGGGGAGGAGGCTTCACAGATACGCAGTATTTT
CASGGGGFTDTQYF
>NA|NA|TRBV30|TRBJ2-7
TGTGCCTGGAGTAAGCGGGCCGGCTCCTACGAGCAGTACTTC
CAWSKRAGSYEQYF
>few|NA|TRBV5-4|TRBJ2-1
TGTGCCAGCAGCTTGGGACAGGACAATGAGCAGTTCTTC
CASSLGQDNEQFF
>few|TRBD2|TRBV28|TRBJ2-1
TGTGCCAGCAGTTTAATGGGAGGGACCAATGAGCAGTTCTTC
CASSLMGGTNEQFF
>NA|NA|TRBV7-8|TRBJ2-7
TGTGCCAGCAGCCCAGCCTACGAGCAGTACTTC
CASSPAYEQYF
>NA|TRBD1|TRBV27|TRBJ1-2
TGTGCCAGCAGGCTACGGGACAGGCCCCATGGCTACACCTTC
CASRLRDRPHGYTF
>NA|NA|TRBV10-3|TRBJ1-3
TGTGCCATCAGTGAGTCGAGGGAGCTGGGAAACACCATATATTTT
CAISESRELGNTIYF
>NA|NA|TRBV6-4|TRBJ2-5
TGTGCCAGCAGTGTGCTTGGAGGGGAGACCCAGTACTTC
CASSVLGGETQYF
>few|NA|TRBV19|TRBJ1-2
TGTGCCAGTAGTAATCTTTCAGGGAATGGCTACACCTTC
CASSNLSGNGYTF
>NA|NA|TRBV18|TRBJ2-1
TGTGCCAGCTCATTAGGCTCGGACTTCCCCCATGAGCAGTTCTTC
CASSLGSDFPHEQFF
>NA|TRBD2|TRBV28|TRBJ2-1
TGTGCCAGCAGCCTAGGGACTAGCGGGAGGAATGAGCAGTTCTTC
CASSLGTSGRNEQFF
>NA|NA|TRBV14|TRBJ2-1
TGTGCCAGCAGCCACCCGGTCCAGCGGCCCTACAATGAGCAGTTCTTC
CASSHPVQRPYNEQFF
>NA|TRBD2|TRBV5-1|TRBJ2-1
TGCGCCAGCAGCTCCCTGAGCGGGAGAGTTAGGGATGAGCAGTTCTTC
CASSSLSGRVRDEQFF
>few|NA|TRBV7-2|TRBJ2-5
TGTGCCAGCAGCTTCCTGCTAGCTGTTGAGACCCAGTACTTC
CASSFLLAVETQYF
>NA|TRBD2|TRBV4-3|TRBJ2-1
TGCGCCAGCAGCCAAGCGATTGGGACTAGAGGCGTTGTTGAGTTCTTC
CASSQAIGTRGVVEFF
>NA|NA|TRBV5-1|TRBJ2-5
TGCGCCAGCAGCGATCAGACAGGGGAGGGCGAGACCCAGTACTTC
CASSDQTGEGETQYF
>NA|TRBD1|TRBV29-1|TRBJ2-7
TGCAGCGTTGTTTTGTGGACAGGGGACGAGCAGTACTTC
CSVVLWTGDEQYF
>NA|TRBD1|TRBV5-1|TRBJ2-5
TGCGCCAGCAGCGAGGACAGGGGCGAGACCCAGTACTTC
CASSEDRGETQYF
>NA|NA|TRBV2|TRBJ1-3
TGTGCCAGCAGTGTGACGGGGAGCTCTGGAAACACCATATATTTT
CASSVTGSSGNTIYF
>once|NA|TRBV28|TRBJ1-4
TGTGCCAGCAGTTTACTGCCAGCGATCGGTGAAAAACTGTTTTTT
CASSLLPAIGEKLFF
>NA|TRBD2|TRBV5-1|TRBJ2-7
TGCGCCAGCAGCTTAGAAGCGGGAGGGTTGGGAGAGCAGTACTTC
CASSLEAGGLGEQYF
>NA|NA|TRBV4-1|TRBJ2-7
TGCGCCAGCAGCCAAGATCCAAGCGGAAGCTCCTACGAGCAGTACTTC
CASSQDPSGSSYEQYF
>NA|NA|TRBV19|TRBJ2-1
TGTGCCAGTAGTTCAGTAGCGGAGCCCTCCTACAATGAGCAGTTCTTC
CASSSVAEPSYNEQFF
>NA|NA|TRBV5-1|TRBJ2-5
TGCGCCAGCAGCACGATACCAGGACAAGAGACCCAGTACTTC
CASSTIPGQETQYF
>NA|NA|TRBV4-1|TRBJ2-1
TGCGCCAGCAGCCTGCGAGGCGGGGCGGGGCCCCACAATGAGCAGTTCTTC
CASSLRGGAGPHNEQFF